The 27 T cell receptor beta chains listed next were all sequenced from one sample in a study of T cells in Graves' hyperthyroidism and ophthalmopathy. From RNA transcripts, TCR beta CDR3 regions were amplified. The primer set for the first-round RT-PCR of the TCR CDR3 was HTBI. MiXCR, applied by TCRdb to the multiplex PCR reads, yields one record per CDR3 protein. The sample shows about 570,000 distinct CDR3 sequences, approximately 44% of them seen only once. The sequenced sample consisted of peripheral blood or thyroid tissue (not recorded which). The source is an adult woman with Graves' disease, either hyperthyroidism or ophthalmopathy (not recorded which).

This clonotype was observed at least ten times. This sequence joins TRBV6-5 and TRBJ1-1; maybe TRBD1 (6 bases). Trimming pared 4 bases from V and 5 bases from J, leaving 14 bases between. Germline lookup yields CDR1 MNHEY and CDR2 SVGAGI. This CDR3 has 14 residues. CDR3 sequence: CASSSQGFTTEAFF. DNA of the CDR3: TGTGCCAGCAGTTCGCAGGGGTTTACGACTGAAGCTTTCTTT.

Of note for this clonotype: Lacking the conserved final phenylalanine or tryptophan, this CDR3 likely reflects a read error. The gene calls are TRBV7-2 and TRBJ1-5, with 7 bases identical to TRBD1. The CDR3 has 14 residues. Per the germline V gene, CDR1 is SGHTA and CDR2 is FQGNSA. CDR3 DNA sequence: TGTGCCAGCAGCGGCGGGGACAGCAATCAACCCCAGCATCTT. Translated: CASSGGDSNQPQHL.

This clonotype was observed many times. V usage is TRBV5-6 and J usage is TRBJ1-3; 8 positions agree with TRBD1. CDR3 length equals 17 residues. Germline values: CDR1 SGHDT, CDR2 YYEEEE. V was clipped by 3 bases and J by 0 bases; unmatched bases: 8. Here the CDR3 reads CASSSPTGAYSGNTIYF. CDR3 coding DNA: TGTGCCAGCAGCTCGCCGACAGGGGCTTACTCTGGAAACACCATATATTTT. Based on the CDR3 plus reference TRBV5-6 and TRBJ1-3, the full variable domain is DAGVTQSPTHLIKTRGQQVTLRCSPKSGHDTVSWYQQALGQGPQFIFQYYEEEERQRGNFPDRFSGHQFPNYSSELNVNALLLGDSALYLCASSSPTGAYSGNTIYFGEGSWLTVV.

V is TRBV7-2 and J is TRBJ1-3; D is ambiguous. The CDR3 has 16 residues. Between the trimmed V and J ends, which lost 5 bases and 10 bases, there was a span of 24 bases. CDR1 and CDR2 (germline): SGHTA, FQGNSA. In DNA form, the CDR3 reads TGTGCCAGCAGCCAGCGAGGCTTACTAGCGGGAGAGACCATATATTTT. This encodes CASSQRGLLAGETIYF.

The chain's CDR3 is CASSPNGKTQYF. DNA of the CDR3: TGTGCCAGCAGCCCAAACGGGAAGACCCAGTACTTC. V is TRBV7-6 and J is TRBJ2-5, with D perhaps TRBD2 (5 bases). The length of the CDR3 is 12 residues. Germline values: CDR1 SGHVS, CDR2 FNYEAQ. Trimming stripped 5 bases from V and 6 bases from J, with 10 bases between.

The V gene is TRBV20-1, the J gene TRBJ2-1; tentatively, D is TRBD2 (7 bases). Germline CDR1 reads DFQATT; CDR2 reads SNEGSKA (reference sequence). V was cut by 7 bases and J by 8 bases, with 15 bases left in between. CDR3 length equals 12 residues. The CDR3 DNA sequence: TGCAGTGTTCAGCCCGGGGGGCATGAGCAGTTCTTC. The encoded protein is CSVQPGGHEQFF.

The chain employs TRBV5-1 and TRBJ2-7, with TRBD1 identical over 8 bases. The CDR3 is made up of 13 amino acids. The trim removed 4 bases at V and 6 bases at J, leaving 6 bases unmatched. Germline CDR1 reads SGHRS; CDR2 reads YFSETQ. CDR3 in amino acids: CASSPTGDTEQYF. The CDR3 nucleotides read TGCGCCAGCAGCCCGACAGGGGACACCGAGCAGTACTTC. Drawing the rest from reference TRBV5-1 and TRBJ2-7, the complete variable domain is KAGVTQTPRYLIKTRGQQVTLSCSPISGHRSVSWYQQTPGQGLQFLFEYFSETQRNKGNFPGRFSGRQFSNSRSEMNVSTLELGDSALYLCASSPTGDTEQYFGPGTRLTVT.

The chain couples TRBV7-8 to TRBJ2-6, with 8 nucleotides matching TRBD1. The CDR3 is 19 amino acids. V shed 3 bases and J 0 bases; nucleotides not matched to a gene: 10. Germline-derived CDR1 and CDR2 are SGHVS and FQNEAQ. The CDR3 loop reads CASSLAGTGPDSGANVLTF. CDR3 coding DNA: TGTGCCAGCAGCTTGGCCGGGACAGGCCCGGACTCTGGGGCCAACGTCCTGACTTTC.

In the case of this clonotype: A junction boundary mismatches the germline segment, possibly from a read error. The J gene is TRBJ1-2, the V gene TRBV20-1; D uncertain. Germline loops: CDR1 DFQATT, CDR2 SNEGSKA (reference sequence). This CDR3 contains 8 residues. Here the CDR3 DNA reads TGCAGTGCTAGAGTGGGTCGCTTC. This sequence encodes CSARVGRF.

The table lists this clonotype with many counts. V and J are TRBV20-1 and TRBJ1-2; TRBD1 agrees at 7 bases. Germline CDR1 is DFQATT and CDR2 is SNEGSKA (reference sequence). The CDR3 totals 14 residues. Trimming at V came to 5 bases and at J to 0 bases, leaving 6 bases not matched to a gene. The CDR3 loop reads CSARRDSANYGYTF. The CDR3 nucleotides read TGCAGTGCTCGTCGGGACAGTGCTAACTATGGCTACACCTTC.

This clonotype turned up a few times. The junction departs from the called germline gene at one end, perhaps through a read error. V and J are TRBV7-8 and TRBJ2-2; a possible D gene is TRBD2 (6 bases). CDR3 length: 14 residues. Germline loops: CDR1 SGHVS, CDR2 FQNEAQ. In nucleotides, the CDR3 is TGTGCCAGCCGCGGGGCGGCGAACACCGGGGAGCTGTCTTGG. The encoded protein is CASRGAANTGELSW.

This clonotype was recorded at least ten times. V gene TRBV5-1 combines with J gene TRBJ2-7; D ambiguous. The CDR3 spans 17 residues. The germline V gene has CDR1 SGHRS and CDR2 YFSETQ. Trimming took off 0 bases at V and 1 base at J, with 17 bases between the two ends. CDR3 bases: TGCGCCAGCAGCTTGGTCTACGTGGGTAGAGGTTCCTACGAGCAGTACTTC. It encodes CASSLVYVGRGSYEQYF.

The V call is TRBV6-1, the J call TRBJ1-1; 9 nucleotides line up with TRBD1. Germline V gene lookup returns CDR1 MNHNS and CDR2 SASEGT. V was pared by 5 bases and J by 1 base, with 11 bases of the junction left unmatched. The CDR3 has 17 residues. As DNA, the CDR3 is TGTGCCAGCAGTACCAACGACAGGGGGGTTGGGAACACTGAAGCTTTCTTT. Protein product: CASSTNDRGVGNTEAFF.

The rearrangement links TRBV11-2 to TRBJ2-3; 11 positions agree with TRBD2. This CDR3 region has 14 residues. The V gene end was trimmed by 6 bases and the J gene end by 10 bases; junction bases not matched to a gene: 9. CDR1 SGHAT and CDR2 FQNNGV come from the germline V gene. CDR3 DNA: TGTGCCAGCAGTTCCGGGACTAGCGGCTCCCCGCAGTATTTT. Its protein is CASSSGTSGSPQYF.

This clonotype has just a few counts. The chain is built from TRBV5-1 and TRBJ2-1, with TRBD2 identical over 7 bases. CDR3 length equals 12 residues. In germline, CDR1 is SGHRS, CDR2 YFSETQ. V dropped 2 bases and J dropped 10; count of bases not matched to a gene: 3. CDR3 sequence (DNA): TGCGCCAGCAGCTTTCAGGGACTAGAGCAGTTCTTC. Its translation: CASSFQGLEQFF.

This clonotype appeared a single time. The chain recombines TRBV7-9 with TRBJ1-4, with 10 bases identical to TRBD1. Germline V gene data show CDR1 as SEHNR and CDR2 as FQNEAQ (reference sequence). V lost 2 bases and J lost 13; bases outside the gene matches: 7. This CDR3 is 14 amino acids long. Written as DNA, the CDR3 is TGTGCCAGCAGCTTAACTGCGGGACAGGGGAGACTGTTTTTT. Protein: CASSLTAGQGRLFF.

There are many counts of this clonotype. V and J are TRBV5-1 and TRBJ1-1; TRBD1 is a possible D gene (6 bases). The CDR3 is made up of 15 amino acids. Trimming left V 5 bases short and J 4 bases short, with 18 bases between. Germline CDR1 and CDR2: SGHRS and YFSETQ. This chain's CDR3 is CASRMILTGTTEAFF. The CDR3 DNA reads as TGCGCCAGCAGAATGATACTTACAGGGACCACTGAAGCTTTCTTT.

This clonotype has ten or more counts. The CDR3 DNA reads as TGTGCCAGCAGACAGACAGGGCAGCTAAGGGGCCAGTACTTC. Encoded protein: CASRQTGQLRGQYF. The rearrangement links TRBV7-9 to TRBJ2-5; 7 bases map to TRBD1. Germline V gene sequence: CDR1 SEHNR, CDR2 FQNEAQ (reference sequence). The CDR3 covers 14 residues. V lost 6 bases to trimming and J lost 10 bases; unmatched junction nucleotides: 14.

This clonotype was observed a handful of times. This rearrangement joins TRBV7-9 to TRBJ2-2; D perhaps matches TRBD1 (5 bases). Trimming shortened V by 4 bases and J by 2 bases, and 20 bases separated the two germline ends. The CDR3 is made up of 18 amino acids. From germline, CDR1 is SEHNR and CDR2 FQNEAQ (reference sequence). CDR3 residues: CASSSEFQTAGNTGELFF. The DNA for the CDR3 is TGTGCCAGCAGCTCCGAGTTCCAGACAGCTGGAAACACCGGGGAGCTGTTTTTT.

The chain employs TRBV11-2 and TRBJ2-7; 10 bases line up with TRBD1. V trimming: 7 bases; J trimming: 2 bases; junction bases outside the gene matches: 17. The CDR3 is made up of 18 amino acids. Germline V gene sequence: CDR1 SGHAT, CDR2 FQNNGV. Here the CDR3 reads CASTSSTGRGQGAYEQYF. The CDR3 coding sequence is TGTGCCAGCACCTCCTCCACCGGTCGTGGACAGGGGGCCTACGAGCAGTACTTC.

This clonotype was recorded at least ten times. The chain joins TRBV28 to TRBJ2-1, with 12 bases that match TRBD2. The CDR3 runs 15 residues. V lost 7 bases and J lost 6; bases outside the gene matches: 7. The V gene's germline CDR1 is MDHEN and CDR2 SYDVKM. This CDR3 is CASNLAGGPSNEQFF. The CDR3 DNA follows: TGTGCCAGCAATCTAGCGGGAGGGCCTAGCAATGAGCAGTTCTTC.

This clonotype was found many times. The chain employs TRBV28 and TRBJ1-5, with D perhaps TRBD1 (6 bases). Trimming stripped 6 bases from V and 2 bases from J, with 11 bases between. Germline-derived CDR1 and CDR2 are MDHEN and SYDVKM. CDR3 length equals 14 residues. CDR3 in amino acids: CASSPWTGNQPQHF. DNA for the CDR3: TGTGCCAGCAGCCCCTGGACAGGCAATCAGCCCCAGCATTTT.

The genes are TRBV7-2 and TRBJ2-5, with D unresolved. Germline V lookup: CDR1 SGHTA, CDR2 FQGNSA. Trimming took 5 bases from V and 5 from J, leaving 15 bases between them. CDR3 size: 14 residues. CDR3 sequence (DNA): TGTGCCAGCAGCCGCCAGGCGAACCCTGAGACCCAGTACTTC. Protein product: CASSRQANPETQYF. The entire variable domain, with the rest obtained from reference TRBV7-2 and TRBJ2-5, is as follows: GAGVSQSPSNKVTEKGKDVELRCDPISGHTALYWYRQSLGQGLEFLIYFQGNSAPDKSGLPSDRFSAERTGGSVSTLTIQRTQQEDSAVYLCASSRQANPETQYFGPGTRLLVL.

The chain uses TRBV10-3 and TRBJ2-2; 7 bases line up with TRBD1. The CDR3 consists of 14 residues. Unmatched junction bases numbered 5, after V lost 7 bases and J lost 3 bases. The germline V gene encodes CDR1 ENHRY and CDR2 SYGVKD. This chain's CDR3 is CAIKGARDTGELFF. In DNA, the CDR3 is TGTGCCATCAAGGGGGCGCGGGACACCGGGGAGCTGTTTTTT.

The chain has TRBV5-1 and TRBJ1-5; TRBD1 is a possible D gene (5 bases). With 4 bases removed from V and 11 bases from J, the gap between germline ends came to 19 bases. This CDR3 region has 14 residues. The germline gives CDR1 SGHRS, CDR2 YFSETQ. CDR3 nucleotides: TGCGCCAGCAGCCGCAACGTTGGGGGGGAAGCCCAGCATTTT. Its translation is CASSRNVGGEAQHF.

Details on this clonotype: At one of its ends the junction is not consistent with the germline gene, which may arise from a read error. The V call is TRBV2, the J call TRBJ1-5, with D perhaps matching TRBD1 (5 bases). The CDR3 runs 13 residues. Germline loops: CDR1 SNHLY, CDR2 FYNNEI. Here the CDR3 reads CTSRERGYQPQHF. The CDR3 DNA reads as TGTACCAGCAGAGAAAGGGGTTACCAGCCCCAGCATTTT.

The rearrangement uses TRBV19 and TRBJ2-5, with D tentatively TRBD1 (6 bases). Germline V gives CDR1 LNHDA, CDR2 SQIVND (reference sequence). V lost 8 bases to trimming and J lost 1 base, with 11 bases between them. This CDR3 is built from 13 residues. CDR3 in DNA: TGTGCCAGTTACGACAGGATCCAAGAGACCCAGTACTTC. It yields the protein CASYDRIQETQYF.